What follows describes a single TCR beta chain. This record belongs to a study of shared clonotypes between healthy human individuals. Roughly 27,000 T cell genomes, or around 180 ng DNA, went into the sorted-subset replicate PCRs. Assay: immunoSEQ multiplex PCR; the TCRdb copy retains only in-frame clones and omits some. The sample contains some 2,100,000 clones, about 94% of which appear only once. The CDR3 runs to 19 residues. The V end lost 0 bases, the J end lost 5 bases, and 26 bases lay between the germline ends. Germline lookup yields CDR1 SGHNT and CDR2 YYREEE (reference sequence). Healthy HIV-negative adults without recent acute infections or vaccinations served as donors.

The receptor's source is a man between 18 and 35 years old in good health. Sequencing was carried out using naive CD4+ T cells sorted from blood. As to subset: CD45RA+ positively selected. This chain joins TRBV5-4 and TRBJ2-5; a possible D gene is TRBD2 (6 bases). CDR3: CASSLVGIKEGGGRETQYF. Written as DNA, the CDR3 is TGTGCCAGCAGCTTGGTAGGGATTAAGGAGGGAGGTGGCCGGGAGACCCAGTACTTC.